This paragraph reports one TCR beta chain. This clone is a singleton in its sample. Its recognized antigen is unknown. No per-base quality is available; no much larger clone lies one base away. These data originate in a study of blood T cell repertoires in COVID-19 (dated by TCRdb to 2019 to 2021). About the study as a whole: Samples from collaborators originated in the United States, Italy and Spain and spanned both the acute and convalescent phases of COVID-19. The material from the prospective study consisted of cDNA or gDNA derived from T cells, B-cell-depleted T cells, or PBMCs. Subjects who had been exposed to COVID-19, were actively infected with it, or had recovered from it provided the deeply sampled blood TCRbeta repertoires that made up the dataset. The repertoires were made available in a free public database intended to serve as a resource for research on the immune response to SARS-CoV-2. The samples were drawn from two sources: the first 160 participants of the ongoing ImmuneRACE study, and 1,000 to 1,500 subjects contributed by 6 global collaborators. Sample metadata almost always included a de-identified subject ID, COVID-19 status, age in years and sex. Where available, HLA class I and class II types were obtained from metadata supplied by the sample provider rather than from assay-based typing. What the work shows at the level of the full study, not this receptor alone: Clinical and demographic metadata were provided uncurated, with the amount varying by source and participant.

The immunoSEQ Assay, a bias-controlled multiplex PCR, was used to amplify TCRbeta CDR3 regions from genomic DNA. From the authors' description of their analysis: Within the assay, amplification of reference gene primers was used to estimate how many nucleated cells each sample contained. Sequence reads were collapsed and filtered to measure the absolute abundance of every unique TCRbeta CDR3 rearrangement. Productive Simpson clonality was computed per sample as the square root of Simpson's diversity index over productive rearrangements. TCRdb retrieved this table from immuneACCESS and kept in-frame rearrangements only. Not all clones are present; in checked studies, unresolved V genes account for under half, and no reason is known for the remainder. That table supplies the V and J calls and clone size; D and trimming were determined from the DNA. This sample gives tens of thousands of clones in total; roughly 87% of them show up just once. 15% to 20% of the sample comes from the top ten.

Collaborating institutions collected whole blood in K2EDTA tubes following their own protocols. Collaborator samples were shipped for TCRbeta analysis as frozen whole blood, isolated PBMCs, or DNA extracted from either sample type. From the germline V gene, CDR1 is SGDLS and CDR2 is YYNGEE. The CDR3 starts with the cysteine, ends with the phenylalanine, and has 16 residues. Of all the DNA, just the CDR3 is kept, 48 bases in frame from base 1. The junction carries 10 bases between V and J, which are trimmed by 0 bases and 0 bases respectively. Sequencing was carried out using peripheral blood. The clonotype was recovered from a human donor with active COVID-19. The donor label of this sample is uncertain. The chain joins TRBV9 to TRBJ1-3; the D segment could be TRBD1, given 5 matching bases. The nucleotide sequence is TGTGCCAGCAGCGTAGCAGACAGTAGCTCTGGAAACACCATATATTTT. This sequence encodes CASSVADSSSGNTIYF.